A selection of T cell receptor beta chains follows, all from one sample in a study of T cell changes during pregnancy in multiple sclerosis. Clones were sequenced by immunoSEQ multiplex PCR, and TCRdb holds only the in-frame ones, with some missing. The repertoire consists of about 100,000 clones, with approximately 93% occurring once and the leading ten covering 3.5%. The sample in question was peripheral blood, obtained after pregnancy. These receptor sequences come from a female donor with multiple sclerosis, enrolled in a pregnancy study. The conserved cysteine and the conserved F or W are not part of the CDR3 here. Part of the rows lack a size; the others show once, few, many or a class for expanded clones.

. | TRBV5-1 | ASSPRGLKETQY
. | TRBV29-1 | SESGGAGDTQY
once | TRBV2 | ASSYDSANTGELF
. | TRBV6-1 | ASSANEETQY
. | TRBV4-1 | ASSQDLQGAQPQH
. | TRBV11-2 | ASSLDSWGLEFSETQY
. | TRBV13 | ASSSLQGPRVGNTIY
. | TRBV11-3 | ASSPNIIQGKENNEQF
. | TRBV2 | ASIRGYQETQY
. | TRBV6-5 | ASTKRLAGTDTQY
many | TRBV10-2 | ASTQSRTSRGTDTQY
. | TRBV15 | ATSSSAGEGTDTQY
. | TRBV7-8 | ASSFAGGEETQY
once | TRBV11-3 | ASSSGQGIGYEQY
. | TRBV7-8 | ASSSQGVWF
. | TRBV5-4 | ASSSLRGDNEQF
. | TRBV5-1 | ASSRGQMNTEAF
. | TRBV7-9 | ATGTSSYNEQF
. | TRBV5-1 | ASSLEPGGAPDTQY
. | TRBV10-3 | ATSETGMGEQF
. | TRBV27 | ASAGLYGESYT
. | TRBV7-6 | ASSPDILYEQY
. | TRBV6-5 | ASSYGGGRSPLH
. | TRBV19 | ASHLAGDTDTQY
few | TRBV2 | ASSPDRSSSSYNSPLH
. | TRBV4-1 | ASSQELNPYNSPLH
. | TRBV13 | ASSSRSGTSGNEQF
once | TRBV6-4 | ASRLTGPNTEAF
. | TRBV2 | ASRNRGPYNSPLH
. | TRBV9 | ASREYNRGGNTEAF
. | TRBV30 | AWSPGLAGSLNEQF
. | TRBV5-1 | ASSTGQGGSPLH